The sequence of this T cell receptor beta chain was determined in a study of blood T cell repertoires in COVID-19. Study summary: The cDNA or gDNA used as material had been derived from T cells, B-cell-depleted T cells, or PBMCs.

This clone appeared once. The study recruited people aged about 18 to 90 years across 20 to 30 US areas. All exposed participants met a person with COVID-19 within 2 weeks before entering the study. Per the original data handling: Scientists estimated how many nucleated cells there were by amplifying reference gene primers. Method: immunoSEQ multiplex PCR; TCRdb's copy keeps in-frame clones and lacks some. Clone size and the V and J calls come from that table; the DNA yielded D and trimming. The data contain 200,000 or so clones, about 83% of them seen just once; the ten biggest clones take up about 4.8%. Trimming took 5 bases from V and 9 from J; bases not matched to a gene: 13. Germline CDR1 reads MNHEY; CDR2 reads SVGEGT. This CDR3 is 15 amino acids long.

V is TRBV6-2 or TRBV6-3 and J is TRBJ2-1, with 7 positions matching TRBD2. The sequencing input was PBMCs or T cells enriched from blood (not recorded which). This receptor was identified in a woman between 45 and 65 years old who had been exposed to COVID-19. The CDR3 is CASSPRGVGVGEQFF. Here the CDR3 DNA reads TGTGCCAGCAGTCCCCGGGGGGTGGGCGTAGGTGAGCAGTTCTTC.